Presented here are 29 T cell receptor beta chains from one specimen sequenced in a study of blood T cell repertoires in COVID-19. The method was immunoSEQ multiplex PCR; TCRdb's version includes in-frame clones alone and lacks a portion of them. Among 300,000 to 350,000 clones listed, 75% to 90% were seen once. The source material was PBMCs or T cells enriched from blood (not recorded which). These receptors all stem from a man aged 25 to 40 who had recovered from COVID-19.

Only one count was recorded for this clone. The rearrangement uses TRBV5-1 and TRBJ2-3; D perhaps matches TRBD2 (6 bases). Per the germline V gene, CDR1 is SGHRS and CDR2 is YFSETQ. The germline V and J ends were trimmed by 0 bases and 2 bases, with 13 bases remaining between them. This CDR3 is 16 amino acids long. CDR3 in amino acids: CASSLGGGALTDTQYF. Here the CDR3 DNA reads TGCGCCAGCAGCTTGGGTGGCGGGGCTCTCACAGATACGCAGTATTTT.

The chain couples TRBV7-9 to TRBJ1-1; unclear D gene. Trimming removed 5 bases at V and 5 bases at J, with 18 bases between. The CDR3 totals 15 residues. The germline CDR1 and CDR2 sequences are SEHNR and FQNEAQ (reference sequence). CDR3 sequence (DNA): TGTGCCAGCAGCGTAGGGCGGGGATATGGAACTGAAGCTTTCTTT. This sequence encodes CASSVGRGYGTEAFF.

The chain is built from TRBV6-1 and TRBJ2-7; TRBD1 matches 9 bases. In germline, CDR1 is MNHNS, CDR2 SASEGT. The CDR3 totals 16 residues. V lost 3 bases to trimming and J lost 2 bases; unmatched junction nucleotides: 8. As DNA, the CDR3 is TGTGCCAGCAGTGAGATCCCGGGACAGGGTCCCTACGAGCAGTACTTC. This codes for CASSEIPGQGPYEQYF.

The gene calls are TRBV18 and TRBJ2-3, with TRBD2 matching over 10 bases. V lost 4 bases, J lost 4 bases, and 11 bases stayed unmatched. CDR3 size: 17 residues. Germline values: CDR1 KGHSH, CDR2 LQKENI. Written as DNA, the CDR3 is TGTGCCAGCTCACTCGCCCAGCGGGGGGGAATCGCAGATACGCAGTATTTT. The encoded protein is CASSLAQRGGIADTQYF.

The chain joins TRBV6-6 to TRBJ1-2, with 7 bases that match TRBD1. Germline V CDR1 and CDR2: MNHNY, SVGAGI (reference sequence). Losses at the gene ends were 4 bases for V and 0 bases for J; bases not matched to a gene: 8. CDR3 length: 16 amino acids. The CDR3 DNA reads TGTGCCAGCAGTTCTCCCTCGACAGGGACTAACTATGGCTACACCTTC. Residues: CASSSPSTGTNYGYTF.

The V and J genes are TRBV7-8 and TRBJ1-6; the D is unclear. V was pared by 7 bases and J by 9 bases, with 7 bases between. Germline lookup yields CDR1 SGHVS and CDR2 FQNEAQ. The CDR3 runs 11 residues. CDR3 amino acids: CASTAGSPLHF. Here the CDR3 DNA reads TGTGCCAGCACGGCGGGTTCACCCCTCCACTTT.

The CDR3: CAIRSGANTGELFF. Here the CDR3 DNA reads TGTGCCATCAGGAGCGGGGCAAACACCGGGGAGCTGTTTTTT. This sequence joins TRBV10-3 and TRBJ2-2, with 7 bases identical to TRBD2. This CDR3 contains 14 residues. The trim removed 6 bases at V and 2 bases at J, leaving 3 bases unmatched. Germline loops: CDR1 ENHRY, CDR2 SYGVKD.

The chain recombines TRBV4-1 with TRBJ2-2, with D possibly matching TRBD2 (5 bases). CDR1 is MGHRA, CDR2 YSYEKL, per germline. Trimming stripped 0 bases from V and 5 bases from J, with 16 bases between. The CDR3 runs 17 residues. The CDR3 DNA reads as TGCGCCAGCAGCCAAGAGGCCAGGTTCGGGGTGACCGGGGAGCTGTTTTTT. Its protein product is CASSQEARFGVTGELFF.

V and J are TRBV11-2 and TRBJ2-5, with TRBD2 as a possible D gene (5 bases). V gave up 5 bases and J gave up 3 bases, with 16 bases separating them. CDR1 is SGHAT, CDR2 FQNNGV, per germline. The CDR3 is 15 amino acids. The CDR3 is CASSADLPPEETQYF. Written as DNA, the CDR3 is TGTGCCAGCAGCGCGGACTTACCCCCGGAAGAGACCCAGTACTTC. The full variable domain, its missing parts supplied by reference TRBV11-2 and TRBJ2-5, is EAGVAQSPRYKIIEKRQSVAFWCNPISGHATLYWYQQILGQGPKLLIQFQNNGVVDDSQLPKDRFSAERLKGVDSTLKIQPAKLEDSAVYLCASSADLPPEETQYFGPGTRLLVL.

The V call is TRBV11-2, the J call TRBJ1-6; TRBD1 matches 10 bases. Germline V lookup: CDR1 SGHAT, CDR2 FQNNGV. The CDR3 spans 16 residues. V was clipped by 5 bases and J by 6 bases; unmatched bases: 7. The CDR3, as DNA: TGTGCCAGCAGCCCGAGGACAGGGGGTCTTAATTCACCCCTCCACTTT. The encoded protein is CASSPRTGGLNSPLHF.

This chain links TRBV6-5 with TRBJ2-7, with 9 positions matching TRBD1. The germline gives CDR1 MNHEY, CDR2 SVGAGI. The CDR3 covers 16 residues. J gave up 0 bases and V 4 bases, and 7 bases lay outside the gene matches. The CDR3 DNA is TGTGCCAGCAGTTCACGGACAGGGGTGAGCTCCTACGAGCAGTACTTC. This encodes CASSSRTGVSSYEQYF.

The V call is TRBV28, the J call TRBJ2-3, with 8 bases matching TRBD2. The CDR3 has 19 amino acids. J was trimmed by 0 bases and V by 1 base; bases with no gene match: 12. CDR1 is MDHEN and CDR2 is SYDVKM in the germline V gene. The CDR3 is CASSLSAGGEQVSTDTQYF. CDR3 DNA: TGTGCCAGCAGTTTATCGGCGGGGGGCGAACAAGTTAGCACAGATACGCAGTATTTT.

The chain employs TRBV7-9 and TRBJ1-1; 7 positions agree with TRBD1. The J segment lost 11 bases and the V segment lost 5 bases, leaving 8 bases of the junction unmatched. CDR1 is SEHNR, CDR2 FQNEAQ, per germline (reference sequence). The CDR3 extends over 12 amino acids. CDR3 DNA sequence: TGTGCCAGCAGCGTTGCTCCGGGACAGGCTTTCTTT. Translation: CASSVAPGQAFF.

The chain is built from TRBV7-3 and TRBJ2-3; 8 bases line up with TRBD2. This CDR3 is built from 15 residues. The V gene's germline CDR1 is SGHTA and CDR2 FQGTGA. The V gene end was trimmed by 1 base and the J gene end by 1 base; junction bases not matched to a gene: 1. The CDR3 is CASSLIGGGTDTQYF. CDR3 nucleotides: TGTGCCAGCAGCTTAATCGGGGGGGGCACAGATACGCAGTATTTT.

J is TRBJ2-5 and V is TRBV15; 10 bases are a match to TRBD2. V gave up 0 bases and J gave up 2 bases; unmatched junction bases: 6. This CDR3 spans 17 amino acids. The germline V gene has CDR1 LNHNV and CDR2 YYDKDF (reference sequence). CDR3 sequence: CATSRDLSGGLQETQYF. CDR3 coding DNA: TGTGCCACCAGCAGAGATCTTAGCGGGGGGCTACAAGAGACCCAGTACTTC.

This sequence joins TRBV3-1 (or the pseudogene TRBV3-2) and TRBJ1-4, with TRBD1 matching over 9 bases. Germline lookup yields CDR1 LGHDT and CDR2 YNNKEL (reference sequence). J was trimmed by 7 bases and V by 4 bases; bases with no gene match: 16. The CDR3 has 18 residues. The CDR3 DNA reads TGTGCCAGCAGCCGACCGGGGACAGGGATCCGGGCGGGTGAAAAACTGTTTTTT. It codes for CASSRPGTGIRAGEKLFF.

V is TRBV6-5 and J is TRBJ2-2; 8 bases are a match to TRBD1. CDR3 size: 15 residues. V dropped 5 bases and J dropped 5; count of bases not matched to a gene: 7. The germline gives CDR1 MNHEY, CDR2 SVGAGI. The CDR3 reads CASSLRDRYTGELFF. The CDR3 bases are TGTGCCAGCAGTCTCCGGGACAGGTATACCGGGGAGCTGTTTTTT.

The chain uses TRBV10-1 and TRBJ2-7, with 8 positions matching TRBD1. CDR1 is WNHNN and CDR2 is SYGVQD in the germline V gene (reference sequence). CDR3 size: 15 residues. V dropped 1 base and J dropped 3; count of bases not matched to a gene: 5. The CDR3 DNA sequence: TGCGCCAGCAGTGAGTTTTCAGGGGGCAACTACGAGCAGTACTTC. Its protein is CASSEFSGGNYEQYF.

This chain's CDR3 is CASSLGAGNVHEQYF. In nucleotides, the CDR3 is TGTGCCAGCAGCTTAGGTGCGGGGAATGTACACGAGCAGTACTTC. The gene calls are TRBV7-9 and TRBJ2-7; possibly TRBD2 for D (6 bases). Trimming took 1 base from V and 5 from J, leaving 15 bases between them. Germline V gene sequence: CDR1 SEHNR, CDR2 FQNEAQ (reference sequence). The CDR3 runs 15 residues.

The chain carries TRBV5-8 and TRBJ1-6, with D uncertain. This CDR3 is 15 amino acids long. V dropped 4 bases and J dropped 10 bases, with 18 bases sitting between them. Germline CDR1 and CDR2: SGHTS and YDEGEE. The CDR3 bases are TGTGCCAGCAGCGGCGGGTCTCTCCACCTCTCACCCCTCCACTTT. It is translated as CASSGGSLHLSPLHF.

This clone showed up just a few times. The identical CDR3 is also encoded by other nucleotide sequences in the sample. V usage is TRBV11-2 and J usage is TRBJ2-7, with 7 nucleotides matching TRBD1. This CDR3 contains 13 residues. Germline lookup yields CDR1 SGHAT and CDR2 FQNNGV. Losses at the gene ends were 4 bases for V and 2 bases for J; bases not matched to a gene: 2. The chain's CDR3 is CASSWGQTYEQYF. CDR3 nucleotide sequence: TGTGCCAGCAGCTGGGGACAGACCTACGAGCAGTACTTC.

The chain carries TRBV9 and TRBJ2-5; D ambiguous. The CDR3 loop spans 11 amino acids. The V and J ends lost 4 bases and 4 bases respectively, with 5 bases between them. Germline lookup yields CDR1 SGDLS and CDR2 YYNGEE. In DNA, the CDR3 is TGTGCCAGCAGCAGAGGAGAGACCCAGTACTTC. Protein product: CASSRGETQYF. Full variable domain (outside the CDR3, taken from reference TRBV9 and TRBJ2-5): DSGVTQTPKHLITATGQRVTLRCSPRSGDLSVYWYQQSLDQGLQFLIQYYNGEERAKGNILERFSAQQFPDLHSELNLSSLELGDSALYFCASSRGETQYFGPGTRLLVL.

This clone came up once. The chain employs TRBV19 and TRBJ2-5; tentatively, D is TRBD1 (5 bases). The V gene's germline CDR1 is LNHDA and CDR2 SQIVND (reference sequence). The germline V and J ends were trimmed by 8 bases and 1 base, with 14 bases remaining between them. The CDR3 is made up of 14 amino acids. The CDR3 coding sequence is TGTGCCAGTGCGAGGTCTAGGGGCCAAGAGACCCAGTACTTC. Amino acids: CASARSRGQETQYF.

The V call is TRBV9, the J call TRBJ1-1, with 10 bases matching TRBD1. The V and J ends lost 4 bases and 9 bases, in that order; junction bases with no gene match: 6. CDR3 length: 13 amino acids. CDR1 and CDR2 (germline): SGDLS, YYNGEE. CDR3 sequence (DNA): TGTGCCAGCAGCCGACAGGGGGCCATGCAAGCTTTCTTT. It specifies CASSRQGAMQAFF.

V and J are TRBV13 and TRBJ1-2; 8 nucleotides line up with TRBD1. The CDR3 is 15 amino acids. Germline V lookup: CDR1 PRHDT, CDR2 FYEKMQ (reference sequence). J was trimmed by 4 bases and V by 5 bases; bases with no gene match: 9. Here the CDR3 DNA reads TGTGCCAGCAGCCGCCACGGGACAGGTAGCTATGGCTACACCTTC. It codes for CASSRHGTGSYGYTF.

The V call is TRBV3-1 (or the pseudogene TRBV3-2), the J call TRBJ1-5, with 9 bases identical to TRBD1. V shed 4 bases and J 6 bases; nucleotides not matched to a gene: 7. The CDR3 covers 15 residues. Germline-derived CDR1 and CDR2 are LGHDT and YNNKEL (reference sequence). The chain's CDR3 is CASSPAGTGFQPQHF. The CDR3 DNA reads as TGTGCCAGCAGCCCGGCCGGGACAGGGTTTCAGCCCCAGCATTTT.

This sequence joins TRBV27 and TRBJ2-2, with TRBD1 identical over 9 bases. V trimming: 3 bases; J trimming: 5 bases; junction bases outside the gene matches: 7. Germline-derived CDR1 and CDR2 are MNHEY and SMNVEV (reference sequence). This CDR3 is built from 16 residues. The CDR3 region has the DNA TGTGCCAGCAGTTTTTGGGACAGGGTTCTTACCGGGGAGCTGTTTTTT. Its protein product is CASSFWDRVLTGELFF.

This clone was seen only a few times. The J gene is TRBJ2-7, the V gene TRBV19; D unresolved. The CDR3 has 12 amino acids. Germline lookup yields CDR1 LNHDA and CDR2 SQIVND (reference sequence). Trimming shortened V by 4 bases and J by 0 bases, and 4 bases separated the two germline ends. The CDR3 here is CASSTGSYEQYF. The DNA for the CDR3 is TGTGCCAGTAGTACAGGCTCCTACGAGCAGTACTTC. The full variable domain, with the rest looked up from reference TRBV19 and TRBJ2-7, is DGGITQSPKYLFRKEGQNVTLSCEQNLNHDAMYWYRQDPGQGLRLIYYSQIVNDFQKGDIAEGYSVSREKKESFPLTVTSAQKNPTAFYLCASSTGSYEQYFGPGTRLTVT.

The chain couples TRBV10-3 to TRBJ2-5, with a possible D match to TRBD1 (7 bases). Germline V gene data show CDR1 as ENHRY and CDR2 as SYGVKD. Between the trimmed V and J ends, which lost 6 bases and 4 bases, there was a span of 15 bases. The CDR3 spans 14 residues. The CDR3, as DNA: TGTGCCATCAGCCGCGGGACAGATGGAGAGACCCAGTACTTC. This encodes CAISRGTDGETQYF.